Each of the 23 T cell receptor beta chains below was sequenced from the same sample in a study of CD8 T cells in Susac syndrome. cDNA came from roughly 0.47 to 1 ug RNA primed by random hexamers. TCRdb recomputed calls from the immunoSEQ multiplex PCR reads with MiXCR, one row per CDR3 protein. The data hold about 150,000 distinct CDR3 sequences, with about 95% observed a single time. Sequenced input: CD8+ T cells from PBMCs. The receptors shown here come from a human donor with multiple sclerosis.

J is TRBJ2-7 and V is TRBV9, with TRBD1 identical over 8 bases. CDR1 and CDR2 from the germline V gene are SGDLS and YYNGEE. V shed 4 bases, J shed 2 bases, and the junction held 5 bases outside the gene matches. The CDR3 is 14 amino acids. CDR3 protein: CASSSGTGTYEQYF. For the CDR3, the DNA is TGTGCCAGCAGCTCCGGGACAGGTACCTACGAGCAGTACTTC.

V is TRBV7-2 and J is TRBJ2-1; 9 bases match TRBD1. CDR3 length: 17 amino acids. Germline-derived CDR1 and CDR2 are SGHTA and FQGNSA. V lost 1 base and J lost 5; bases outside the gene matches: 9. CDR3 nucleotide sequence: TGTGCCAGCAGCTTAGATTGGGGACAGGGATTAGACAATGAGCAGTTCTTC. Translating gives CASSLDWGQGLDNEQFF.

The chain links TRBV6-2 or TRBV6-3 to TRBJ2-4; D is possibly TRBD2 (5 bases). This CDR3 region has 17 residues. Trimming removed 4 bases from V and 0 bases from J, with 16 bases in between. The V gene's germline CDR1 is MNHEY and CDR2 SVGEGT. The CDR3 DNA follows: TGTGCCAGCAGTTTGACCACAGCGGTTATAGCCAAAAACATTCAGTACTTC. Translation: CASSLTTAVIAKNIQYF.

The chain combines TRBV3-1 with TRBJ2-5; 8 bases map to TRBD2. The length of the CDR3 is 16 residues. V shed 1 base and J 6 bases; nucleotides not matched to a gene: 10. The V gene's germline CDR1 is LGHDT and CDR2 YNNKEL (reference sequence). The CDR3 nucleotides are TGTGCCAGCAGCCAAGGGAGTCCGGGGGGGAGGAAGACCCAGTACTTC. It yields the protein CASSQGSPGGRKTQYF.

The rearrangement joins TRBV15 to TRBJ2-7; 7 bases match TRBD1. In germline, CDR1 is LNHNV, CDR2 YYDKDF (reference sequence). J was trimmed by 2 bases and V by 5 bases; bases with no gene match: 12. The CDR3 totals 16 residues. The CDR3 nucleotides are TGTGCCACCAGCGGGGAACCGGGACAGTATACCTACGAGCAGTACTTC. This sequence encodes CATSGEPGQYTYEQYF. Variable domain in full (rest from reference TRBV15 and TRBJ2-7): DAMVIQNPRYQVTQFGKPVTLSCSQTLNHNVMYWYQQKSSQAPKLLFHYYDKDFNNEADTPDNFQSRRPNTSFCFLDIRSPGLGDTAMYLCATSGEPGQYTYEQYFGPGTRLTVT.

The chain has TRBV5-4 and TRBJ1-1, with D perhaps TRBD1 (5 bases). Germline loops: CDR1 SGHNT, CDR2 YYREEE (reference sequence). This CDR3 is 13 amino acids long. Trimming stripped 4 bases from V and 2 bases from J, with 9 bases between. In DNA form, the CDR3 reads TGTGCCAGCAGCCCTTGGACAAACACTGAAGCTTTCTTT. This gives the protein CASSPWTNTEAFF.

The sample holds one count of this clonotype. The chain has TRBV6-2 or TRBV6-3 and TRBJ1-1; D is unresolved. Looked up from germline, CDR1 is MNHEY and CDR2 is SVGEGT. Trimming took off 2 bases at V and 6 bases at J, with 22 bases between the two ends. This CDR3 contains 17 residues. The CDR3 region has the DNA TGTGCCAGCAGTTACCCCGTCCGAGACGCGTCCGGTCCTGAAGCTTTCTTT. Translated, it gives CASSYPVRDASGPEAFF.

This clonotype was recorded a few times. The chain recombines TRBV18 with TRBJ1-5, with D tentatively TRBD1 (5 bases). Per germline, CDR1 KGHSH and CDR2 LQKENI. V was trimmed by 3 bases and J by 0 bases, leaving 9 bases between them. The CDR3 has 15 amino acids. As DNA, the CDR3 is TGTGCCAGCTCACCCCGGGGGTATAGCAATCAGCCCCAGCATTTT. The encoded protein is CASSPRGYSNQPQHF.

The V call is TRBV6-5, the J call TRBJ2-2; D remains unclear. The V gene's germline CDR1 is MNHEY and CDR2 SVGAGI. The CDR3 loop spans 16 amino acids. Trimming took off 4 bases at V and 0 bases at J, with 12 bases between the two ends. This chain's CDR3 is CASSSAVHANTGELFF. The CDR3 DNA follows: TGTGCCAGCAGTTCGGCGGTGCACGCGAACACCGGGGAGCTGTTTTTT.

The chain links TRBV30 to TRBJ2-3, with D perhaps TRBD1 or TRBD2 (5 bases each). From germline, CDR1 is GTSNPN and CDR2 SVGIG (reference sequence). V was cut by 2 bases and J by 1 base, with 13 bases left in between. CDR3 size: 15 residues. The CDR3 here is CAWSSGTLGTDTQYF. CDR3 nucleotide sequence: TGTGCCTGGAGTTCCGGGACCCTGGGCACAGATACGCAGTATTTT.

The J gene is TRBJ1-5, the V gene TRBV12-3 or TRBV12-4; weak D call: TRBD1 (6 bases). The CDR3 spans 14 residues. V lost 6 bases to trimming and J lost 5 bases, with 14 bases between them. Here the CDR3 reads CASRNQGWDQPQHF. DNA for the CDR3: TGTGCCAGCAGGAACCAGGGGTGGGATCAGCCCCAGCATTTT.

This clonotype was seen a handful of times. V gene TRBV7-9 combines with J gene TRBJ1-1; D ambiguous. CDR1 SEHNR and CDR2 FQNEAQ come from the germline V gene (reference sequence). V was shortened by 4 bases and J by 2 bases, with 5 bases between the two germline ends. The CDR3 is 12 amino acids. The CDR3 sequence: CASSSKNTEAFF. In DNA form, the CDR3 reads TGTGCCAGCAGCTCAAAAAACACTGAAGCTTTCTTT.

V is TRBV27 and J is TRBJ2-5; D perhaps matches TRBD2 (6 bases). V dropped 5 bases and J dropped 1 base, with 11 bases sitting between them. The CDR3 loop spans 14 amino acids. In germline, CDR1 is MNHEY, CDR2 SMNVEV (reference sequence). The CDR3 protein is CASSPSGLQETQYF. Written as DNA, the CDR3 is TGTGCCAGCAGTCCCTCGGGACTCCAAGAGACCCAGTACTTC.

The CDR3 sequence is CASSGSDRWEGYTF. The CDR3 DNA sequence: TGTGCCAGCAGTGGCTCGGACAGGTGGGAGGGCTACACCTTC. The V and J genes are TRBV2 and TRBJ1-2, with 7 bases lining up with TRBD1. The CDR3 is 14 amino acids. J gave up 8 bases and V 4 bases, and 10 bases lay outside the gene matches. Germline V gene lookup returns CDR1 SNHLY and CDR2 FYNNEI.

The chain links TRBV29-1 to TRBJ2-5; D is perhaps TRBD2 (5 bases). This CDR3 is built from 12 residues. The V and J ends lost 6 bases and 1 base respectively, with 9 bases between them. Germline lookup yields CDR1 SQVTM and CDR2 ANQGSEA. The CDR3 region is CSVPSGQETQYF. The CDR3 DNA is TGCAGCGTCCCAAGCGGCCAAGAGACCCAGTACTTC.

The CDR3 here is CASSLRQVTDTQYF. The CDR3, as DNA: TGTGCCAGCAGTTTGCGGCAGGTCACAGATACGCAGTATTTT. V gene TRBV27 combines with J gene TRBJ2-3; D call uncertain. CDR3 length equals 14 residues. Per the germline V gene, CDR1 is MNHEY and CDR2 is SMNVEV (reference sequence). Trimming pared 3 bases from V and 2 bases from J, leaving 9 bases between.

This chain joins TRBV7-3 and TRBJ2-1; 10 bases map to TRBD2. The CDR3 has 14 residues. Germline V lookup: CDR1 SGHTA, CDR2 FQGTGA. Trimming at V came to 0 bases and at J to 7 bases, leaving 0 bases not matched to a gene. The CDR3 DNA follows: TGTGCCAGCAGCTTAACAGCGGGGGGGAATGAGCAGTTCTTC. Amino acid sequence: CASSLTAGGNEQFF.

The J gene is TRBJ2-5, the V gene TRBV9; D remains ambiguous. The CDR3 runs to 17 residues. The V end was cut by 0 bases, the J end by 4 bases, with 19 bases between. Germline CDR1 SGDLS, CDR2 YYNGEE. CDR3 protein: CASSVGLGMPSGETQYF. The CDR3 DNA reads as TGTGCCAGCAGCGTAGGTTTAGGGATGCCTAGTGGAGAGACCCAGTACTTC.

CDR3 in DNA: TGTGCCAGCAGTCCTGGACAGGGGGGAAGGAGCGAGCAGTACTTC. Protein: CASSPGQGGRSEQYF. This chain connects TRBV12-3 or TRBV12-4 to TRBJ2-7; 10 bases are shared with TRBD1. The V gene end was trimmed by 5 bases and the J gene end by 6 bases; junction bases not matched to a gene: 10. The length of the CDR3 is 15 residues.

This chain joins TRBV20-1 and TRBJ2-5; no clear D. Looked up from germline, CDR1 is DFQATT and CDR2 is SNEGSKA (reference sequence). CDR3 length equals 13 residues. V shed 3 bases and J shed 5 bases, with 13 bases lying between them. CDR3 nucleotide sequence: TGCAGTGCTAGGTTGTGGGTGGGGGAGACCCAGTACTTC. As protein: CSARLWVGETQYF.

This clonotype turned up a few times. The V gene is TRBV6-1, the J gene TRBJ2-7, with TRBD2 as a possible D gene (6 bases). V lost 0 bases to trimming and J lost 0 bases, with 9 bases between them. The CDR3 runs to 15 residues. Looked up from germline, CDR1 is MNHNS and CDR2 is SASEGT. The DNA of the CDR3 is TGTGCCAGCAGTGAAGCGATGGGGGGCTCCTACGAGCAGTACGTC. Translated, it gives CASSEAMGGSYEQYV.

The CDR3 bases are TGTGCCAGCAGCTCGACAGGGGCTACCTACGAGCAGTACGTC. Amino acid sequence: CASSSTGATYEQYV. The chain recombines TRBV13 with TRBJ2-7, with 8 nucleotides matching TRBD1. Germline V CDR1 and CDR2: PRHDT, FYEKMQ (reference sequence). J was trimmed by 2 bases and V by 4 bases; bases with no gene match: 4. This CDR3 contains 14 residues.

This chain uses TRBV13 with TRBJ2-1, with D perhaps given as TRBD1 or TRBD2 (6 bases each). The CDR3 spans 16 residues. V was cut by 5 bases and J by 1 base, with 15 bases left in between. The germline gives CDR1 PRHDT, CDR2 FYEKMQ (reference sequence). The CDR3 sequence: CASSPLGGRSYNEQFF. Written as DNA, the CDR3 is TGTGCCAGCAGCCCCCTCGGGGGCCGGTCCTACAATGAGCAGTTCTTC.